Shown below are 25 T cell receptor beta chains from a single sample sequenced in a study of T cell repertoires in cytomegalovirus infection. TCRdb passed the reads through MiXCR, listing each CDR3 protein once. Among roughly 300,000 distinct CDR3 sequences listed, more than 8% were seen once. The specimen was PBMCs. These receptors were obtained from a human donor in good health (CMV status not recorded). Some clones in this sample may be carry-over from other donors' samples.

The V call is TRBV7-9, the J call TRBJ1-2; no reliable D call. CDR1 SEHNR and CDR2 FQNEAQ come from the germline V gene (reference sequence). Trimming removed 5 bases at V and 4 bases at J, with 17 bases between. This CDR3 region has 15 residues. Here the CDR3 DNA reads TGTGCCAGCAGCCCGCAGATCGGCTCTGGCTATGGCTACACCTTC. The encoded protein is CASSPQIGSGYGYTF. Full variable domain (missing parts from reference TRBV7-9 and TRBJ1-2): DTGVSQNPRHKITKRGQNVTFRCDPISEHNRLYWYRQTLGQGPEFLTYFQNEAQLEKSRLLSDRFSAERPKGSFSTLEIQRTEQGDSAMYLCASSPQIGSGYGYTFGSGTRLTVV.

A few counts support this clonotype. V is TRBV7-3 and J is TRBJ1-2; D remains ambiguous. The CDR3 has 15 residues. Germline V CDR1 and CDR2: SGHTA, FQGTGA. Deletions cut 2 bases from V and 4 bases from J, with 14 bases between. The CDR3 DNA sequence: TGTGCCAGCAGCTTAGCGGAGACTCGATCCTATGGCTACACCTTC. Encoded protein: CASSLAETRSYGYTF.

This chain uses TRBV2 with TRBJ2-7; possibly TRBD1 or TRBD2 for D (5 bases each). CDR3 length equals 15 residues. CDR1 SNHLY and CDR2 FYNNEI come from the germline V gene. Trimming pared 0 bases from V and 4 bases from J, leaving 13 bases between. CDR3 region: CASSEALLGDYEQYF. The CDR3 DNA follows: TGTGCCAGCAGTGAAGCGCTTCTGGGGGATTACGAGCAGTACTTC.

The J gene is TRBJ2-7, the V gene TRBV20-1; D remains unclear. V lost 1 base to trimming and J lost 7 bases, with 8 bases between them. Germline CDR1 reads DFQATT; CDR2 reads SNEGSKA (reference sequence). The CDR3 is made up of 11 amino acids. The CDR3 DNA sequence: TGCAGTGCTAGAGTCGGAGAAGAGCAGTACTTC. Translating gives CSARVGEEQYF.

V is TRBV4-3 and J is TRBJ2-1; D assignment may be TRBD1 or TRBD2 (5 bases each). Germline V CDR1 and CDR2: LGHNA, YSLEER. Trimming left V 6 bases short and J 7 bases short, with 19 bases between. There are 15 residues in the CDR3. The chain's CDR3 is CASSNRDDFWNEQFF. In DNA, the CDR3 is TGCGCCAGCAGTAACCGGGACGACTTTTGGAATGAGCAGTTCTTC.

DNA for the CDR3: TGTGCCAGCAGCGACCAAGAGGGCTGGGGGAACATTCAGTACTTC. This sequence encodes CASSDQEGWGNIQYF. The chain uses TRBV11-2 and TRBJ2-4, with D possibly being TRBD1 or TRBD2 (5 bases each). This CDR3 has 15 residues. Per the germline V gene, CDR1 is SGHAT and CDR2 is FQNNGV. V was shortened by 5 bases and J by 7 bases, with 18 bases between the two germline ends.

This clonotype was seen repeatedly, ten times or more. This sequence joins TRBV7-2 and TRBJ2-7, with 9 positions matching TRBD2. The junction had 4 bases not matched to a gene; V was cut back by 1 base and J by 3 bases. This CDR3 region has 15 residues. CDR1 and CDR2 from the germline V gene are SGHTA and FQGNSA. The CDR3 DNA reads TGTGCCAGCAGCTTAGGGCCTAGCGGGAACTACGAGCAGTACTTC. It codes for CASSLGPSGNYEQYF.

This clonotype was found a few times. CDR3 sequence reads: CSALLSTGNQPQHF. The CDR3 DNA follows: TGCAGTGCCCTTCTAAGCACGGGCAATCAGCCCCAGCATTTT. This chain links TRBV20-1 with TRBJ1-5; no clear D gene. Trimming removed 6 bases from V and 2 bases from J, with 14 bases in between. CDR3 length equals 14 residues. CDR1 is DFQATT, CDR2 SNEGSKA, per germline (reference sequence).

The chain joins TRBV5-4 to TRBJ2-5; possibly TRBD1 for D (7 bases). Trimming shortened V by 5 bases and J by 3 bases, and 20 bases separated the two germline ends. The germline V gene encodes CDR1 SGHNT and CDR2 YYREEE (reference sequence). The CDR3 consists of 16 residues. This CDR3 is CASSPGLRQGEETQYF. CDR3 nucleotides: TGTGCCAGCAGTCCCGGACTACGACAGGGAGAAGAGACCCAGTACTTC.

This clonotype has ten or more counts. The V gene is TRBV7-2, the J gene TRBJ1-6; 7 bases match TRBD1. The CDR3 runs 16 residues. V lost 5 bases and J lost 5; bases outside the gene matches: 9. Germline-derived CDR1 and CDR2 are SGHTA and FQGNSA. CDR3 residues: CASSTHLDRDNSPLHF. The CDR3 DNA reads TGTGCCAGCAGCACACACCTCGACAGGGATAATTCACCCCTCCACTTT.

In its sample, this clonotype was seen a few times. The rearrangement uses TRBV7-4 and TRBJ2-7; TRBD2 matches 12 bases. The V gene's germline CDR1 is SGHVT and CDR2 SQSDAQ. Trimming removed 5 bases from V and 4 bases from J; junction bases left unmatched: 12. This CDR3 has 17 amino acids. The CDR3 is CASSTRTSGMATYEQYF. The CDR3 DNA reads as TGTGCCAGCAGCACCCGGACTAGCGGGATGGCTACTTACGAGCAGTACTTC. Full variable domain (missing parts from reference TRBV7-4 and TRBJ2-7): GAGVSQSPRYKVAKRGRDVALRCDSISGHVTLYWYRQTLGQGSEVLTYSQSDAQRDKSGRPSGRFSAERPERSVSTLKIQRTEQGDSAVYLCASSTRTSGMATYEQYFGPGTRLTVT.

The genes are TRBV11-2 and TRBJ1-6, with D possibly being TRBD1 (6 bases). The CDR3 consists of 15 residues. Germline CDR1 is SGHAT and CDR2 is FQNNGV. Trimming took off 1 base at V and 10 bases at J, with 14 bases between the two ends. The CDR3 is CASSLVRQAVSPLHF. The CDR3 coding sequence is TGTGCCAGCAGCTTAGTTAGACAGGCCGTATCACCCCTCCACTTT.

This clonotype has at least ten counts. This chain connects TRBV24-1 to TRBJ2-3; D might be TRBD1 or TRBD2, each matching 5 bases. The CDR3 sequence is 16 residues long. The germline V gene has CDR1 KGHDR and CDR2 SFDVKD. V was trimmed by 0 bases and J by 3 bases, leaving 12 bases between them. Here the CDR3 reads CATSDLSGTGTDTQYF. The CDR3 nucleotides are TGTGCCACCAGTGATTTGTCCGGGACGGGGACAGATACGCAGTATTTT.

CDR3 nucleotides: TGTGCCAGCAGCGGCCGGGACAGTTTAGCCAAAAACATTCAGTACTTC. Protein: CASSGRDSLAKNIQYF. The chain has TRBV6-5 and TRBJ2-4, with 7 bases matching TRBD1. Germline CDR1 is MNHEY and CDR2 is SVGAGI. J gave up 0 bases and V 6 bases, and 8 bases lay outside the gene matches. This CDR3 contains 16 residues.

This clonotype occurred many times. The chain combines TRBV7-2 with TRBJ2-1; D not resolved. V was shortened by 2 bases and J by 9 bases, with 11 bases between the two germline ends. Per germline, CDR1 SGHTA and CDR2 FQGNSA. This CDR3 is 13 amino acids long. DNA of the CDR3: TGTGCCAGCAGCTTAAACACTCGAGGTGAGCAGTTCTTC. It encodes CASSLNTRGEQFF. The full variable domain, in which reference TRBV7-2 and TRBJ2-1 provide the parts outside the CDR3, is GAGVSQSPSNKVTEKGKDVELRCDPISGHTALYWYRQSLGQGLEFLIYFQGNSAPDKSGLPSDRFSAERTGGSVSTLTIQRTQQEDSAVYLCASSLNTRGEQFFGPGTRLTVL.

Ten or more counts support this clonotype. The V call is TRBV27, the J call TRBJ1-4, with D unclear. The V and J ends lost 4 bases and 4 bases respectively, with 10 bases between them. Germline V gene data show CDR1 as MNHEY and CDR2 as SMNVEV (reference sequence). The CDR3 contains 14 residues. In DNA form, the CDR3 reads TGTGCCAGCAGTTCGGCCGGGCTTAATGAAAAACTGTTTTTT. This translates into CASSSAGLNEKLFF.

This clonotype was detected only a few times. The V and J genes are TRBV6-5 and TRBJ1-6; 10 bases are shared with TRBD1. The trim removed 6 bases at V and 6 bases at J, leaving 5 bases unmatched. Per germline, CDR1 MNHEY and CDR2 SVGAGI. This CDR3 has 15 residues. The CDR3 reads CASRPRDRGNSPLHF. The DNA of the CDR3 is TGTGCCAGCAGACCCCGGGACAGGGGTAATTCACCCCTCCACTTT.

This clonotype was recorded at least ten times. The CDR3 DNA follows: TGTGCCAGCAGTCCGGGACAGTACTTAACCGGGGAGCTGTTTTTT. Its protein product is CASSPGQYLTGELFF. The J gene is TRBJ2-2, the V gene TRBV6-1, with TRBD1 matching over 7 bases. This CDR3 contains 15 residues. Trimming took 5 bases from V and 5 from J; bases not matched to a gene: 8. Germline-derived CDR1 and CDR2 are MNHNS and SASEGT.

The chain recombines TRBV12-3 or TRBV12-4 with TRBJ1-4; tentative D call: TRBD1 (6 bases). Trimming removed 7 bases from V and 7 bases from J, with 19 bases in between. This CDR3 has 15 residues. The CDR3 sequence: CASTLTTGKGEKLFF. The CDR3 DNA reads TGTGCCAGCACCCTAACGACAGGAAAAGGTGAAAAACTGTTTTTT.

The CDR3 DNA reads as TGTGCCAGCTCACCACCTATTCGGGACAGGTCCTACGAGCAGTACTTC. Encoded protein: CASSPPIRDRSYEQYF. The J gene is TRBJ2-7, the V gene TRBV18; 8 positions match TRBD1. After removal of 0 bases from V and 1 base from J, the junction contained 5 bases not matched to a gene. The CDR3 is 16 residues long. In germline, CDR1 is KGHSH, CDR2 LQKENI.

The J gene is TRBJ1-5, the V gene TRBV28; 7 nucleotides match TRBD1. Germline V lookup: CDR1 MDHEN, CDR2 SYDVKM. This CDR3 has 14 residues. Germline trimming cut 5 bases from V and 8 bases from J; bases unmatched to any gene: 9. This CDR3 reads CASSLGTVAEPQHF. The CDR3 DNA follows: TGTGCCAGCAGTCTCGGGACAGTAGCGGAGCCCCAGCATTTT.

The chain employs TRBV2 and TRBJ2-7, with D hard to call. Trimming cost V 3 bases and J 8 bases, with 17 bases left between them. The CDR3 spans 14 residues. Germline values: CDR1 SNHLY, CDR2 FYNNEI. CDR3 in DNA: TGTGCCAGCAGTGAGGGTCGTACCTTTGGGAAGCAGTACTTC. It is translated as CASSEGRTFGKQYF.

This chain connects TRBV2 to TRBJ2-5, with TRBD2 matching 12 bases. This CDR3 has 15 amino acids. V gave up 6 bases and J gave up 5 bases; unmatched junction bases: 7. CDR1 and CDR2 from the germline V gene are SNHLY and FYNNEI. CDR3 coding DNA: TGTGCCAGCAGGGAAACCGGACTAGCGGGGGAGACCCAGTACTTC. Its translation is CASRETGLAGETQYF.

At least ten counts were recorded for this clonotype. The chain couples TRBV7-2 to TRBJ2-2; 8 bases agree with TRBD2. CDR3 length equals 15 residues. Trimming removed 7 bases from V and 3 bases from J; junction bases left unmatched: 7. The germline V gene has CDR1 SGHTA and CDR2 FQGNSA. CDR3 bases: TGTGCCAGCACCCTGCGGGAGGCGTACACCGGGGAGCTGTTTTTT. Translating gives CASTLREAYTGELFF.

This chain links TRBV28 with TRBJ2-1; 8 bases match TRBD1. There are 15 residues in the CDR3. Germline CDR1 reads MDHEN; CDR2 reads SYDVKM. V dropped 3 bases and J dropped 7; count of bases not matched to a gene: 8. CDR3 sequence (DNA): TGTGCCAGCAGTTTTGGGGGACAGGACCTTAATGAGCAGTTCTTC. Encoded protein: CASSFGGQDLNEQFF.